This T cell receptor (beta chain) was found in a study of blood T cell repertoires in COVID-19. Study at large: The study drew acute and convalescent COVID-19 samples from the United States, Italy and Spain.

Looked up from germline, CDR1 is MDHEN and CDR2 is SYDVKM. The CDR3 is 15 amino acids. The V and J ends lost 6 bases and 2 bases respectively, with 17 bases between them. Original handling: Nucleated cell counts were estimated from reference gene primer amplification. Produced via immunoSEQ multiplex PCR; TCRdb's table is partial and in-frame only. V, J and clone size derive from that table, while D and trimming were established from the DNA sequence. The sample lists approximately 150,000 clones; roughly nine tenths were seen once. The chain uses TRBV28 and TRBJ2-7, with a possible D match to TRBD2 (5 bases). Sequenced sample: peripheral blood. The TCR originated in a human donor in a cohort sampled during active COVID-19. The DNA of the CDR3 is TGTGCCAGCAGCTATGACGGGGTGGTCCCCTACGAGCAGTACTTC. This translates into CASSYDGVVPYEQYF.